Listed below are T cell receptor beta chains from one sample, sequenced in a study of cytomegalovirus exposure and HLA in healthy donors. Produced via immunoSEQ multiplex PCR; TCRdb's table is partial and in-frame only. The repertoire holds 95,000 to 150,000 clones, with around three fifths as singletons. The sequenced sample consisted of PBMCs. The receptor source for this set is a woman aged 40 to 50 in good health and CMV-seropositive. The conserved cysteine and the conserved F or W are not part of the CDR3 here.

cdr3_aa j_call v_call
AISEATSGGAKNIQY TRBJ2-4 TRBV10-3
ASSYLVGGEDTQY TRBJ2-3 TRBV7-9
AIRPRQGMNTEAF TRBJ1-1 TRBV10-3
ASSLGYSTDTQY TRBJ2-3 TRBV19
ASSAYGGGLYNEQF TRBJ2-1 TRBV6-1
ASSLEGTGTEAF TRBJ1-1 TRBV5-1
ASSFRGGGGEQY TRBJ2-7 TRBV28
ASSSDRGKNTGELF TRBJ2-2 TRBV7-9
ASSVGLREDNEQF TRBJ2-1 TRBV9
ASSAPGGASSSPLH TRBJ1-6 TRBV2
ASSPQNSLVGGTEAF TRBJ1-1 TRBV27
ASSLAEGVYGYT TRBJ1-2 TRBV11-2
ASSTPGVEAF TRBJ1-1 TRBV9
ASSLQGYGYP TRBJ1-2 TRBV7-8
ASSREGAHQPQH TRBJ1-5 TRBV5-1
ASSWGQGVSYEQY TRBJ2-7 TRBV4-1
ASSALAGGLNEQF TRBJ2-1 TRBV6-1
ASSPGQEPSNQPQH TRBJ1-5 TRBV5-1
ASSVATETGQTNYNEQF TRBJ2-1 TRBV9
ASSVVNSPNTEAF TRBJ1-1 TRBV9
ASSEVAGATDTQY TRBJ2-3 TRBV6-4
ASSPGTGVTDTQY TRBJ2-3 TRBV5-1
ASSEGTNREKLF TRBJ1-4 TRBV2
ASSTIAGGRGSYEQY TRBJ2-7 TRBV11-2
ASSQERGSGTGDWQPQH TRBJ1-5 TRBV4-1
ASLGFGEKLF TRBJ1-4 TRBV19
ASSQIVGANYGYT TRBJ1-2 TRBV11-2
ASSLGWTGVTYEQY TRBJ2-7 TRBV7-8
ASSYSGEWAEAF TRBJ1-1 TRBV19
ASSNRGDSGANVLT TRBJ2-6 TRBV28
ASSSGLAGQNEQF TRBJ2-1 TRBV5-1
ASSPLPLTDYEQY TRBJ2-7 TRBV18
ASSPSRGRVTEAF TRBJ1-1 TRBV18
ASSLELAINEQF TRBJ2-1 TRBV7-9
ATSQDRGHEQF TRBJ2-1 TRBV15
ASSEASGGGSPLH TRBJ1-6 TRBV6-1
ASSLDRAGGTSYEQY TRBJ2-7 TRBV11-2
ASSFSGGAEEQY TRBJ2-7 TRBV5-6
ASSLRNRGGNEKLF TRBJ1-4 TRBV27
ASSPGGRDYGYT TRBJ1-2 TRBV18
ASRSHRGYLEYGYT TRBJ1-2 TRBV12-2
ASRRTGVNTEAF TRBJ1-1 TRBV5-6